One sample yielded the 3 T cell receptor beta chains listed below, sequenced in a study of blood T cell repertoires in COVID-19. Here immunoSEQ multiplex PCR was the method, and the copy in TCRdb shows in-frame clones only, minus some. The sample includes 200,000 to 250,000 clones, about four fifths seen only once; the top ten take approximately 4%. Sequenced sample: peripheral blood. These receptors originate from a woman of 80 years or more with acute or convalescent COVID-19.

The chain joins TRBV7-8 to TRBJ2-2; TRBD2 might be the D (5 bases). The CDR3 length is 14 residues. Looked up from germline, CDR1 is SGHVS and CDR2 is FQNEAQ. V was pared by 5 bases and J by 5 bases, with 12 bases between. CDR3 in DNA: TGTGCCAGCAGCCTCGCCCCGGGGACCGGGGAGCTGTTTTTT. Encoded protein: CASSLAPGTGELFF. Filled out from reference TRBV7-8 and TRBJ2-2, the complete variable domain reads GAGVSQSPRYKVAKRGQDVALRCDPISGHVSLFWYQQALGQGPEFLTYFQNEAQLDKSGLPSDRFFAERPEGSVSTLKIQRTQQEDSAVYLCASSLAPGTGELFFGEGSRLTVL.

This chain links TRBV6-2 or TRBV6-3 with TRBJ1-5, with D possibly matching TRBD1 (6 bases). The CDR3 totals 14 residues. In germline, CDR1 is MNHEY, CDR2 SVGEGT. V lost 6 bases and J lost 4, with 13 bases in between. The CDR3 is CASSKDSDNQPQHF. CDR3 sequence (DNA): TGTGCCAGCAGCAAGGACAGCGATAATCAGCCCCAGCATTTT.

This clone showed up just once. The gene calls are TRBV29-1 and TRBJ1-1, with 9 bases that match TRBD1. The V gene's germline CDR1 is SQVTM and CDR2 ANQGSEA. The CDR3 runs to 15 residues. V shed 0 bases, J shed 3 bases, and the junction held 5 bases outside the gene matches. Here the CDR3 reads CSVEDGQGWDTEAFF. CDR3 bases: TGCAGCGTTGAAGATGGACAGGGGTGGGACACTGAAGCTTTCTTT.